The 23 T cell receptor beta chains presented below share a single source sample, sequenced in a study of control samples from healthy donors and cancer patients. The assay was immunoSEQ multiplex PCR, and TCRdb's table has in-frame clones only and misses some. The sample lists 100,000 or so clones, about 83% occurring once. Specimen: blood. These receptors all stem from a woman between 50 and 59 years old in good health.

The CDR3 DNA reads as TGTGCCAGCAGCGGACTGACAGGGGACTCCTACGAGCAGTACTTC. Its translation: CASSGLTGDSYEQYF. This chain links TRBV9 with TRBJ2-7; 8 bases match TRBD1. The CDR3 loop spans 15 amino acids. CDR1 SGDLS and CDR2 YYNGEE come from the germline V gene. The V segment lost 3 bases and the J segment 0 bases; nucleotides outside the gene matches: 5.

This clone appeared a single time. This chain joins TRBV21-1 and TRBJ2-7; the DNA was not used to check the table's D call, TRBD1. TRBV21-1 is a pseudogene locus. The CDR3 sequence is 17 residues long. The DNA of the CDR3 is TGTGCCAGCAGCAAAAGATCAACCGGGACAGTAACCTACGAGCAGTACTTC. As protein: CASSKRSTGTVTYEQYF.

This chain connects TRBV19 to TRBJ1-5, with 8 bases matching TRBD1. Germline CDR1 LNHDA, CDR2 SQIVND (reference sequence). The J segment lost 6 bases and the V segment lost 1 base, leaving 8 bases of the junction unmatched. The CDR3 is made up of 16 amino acids. DNA for the CDR3: TGTGCCAGTAGTATAGTCCCAGGGGGCATGTCTCAGCCCCAGCATTTT. This gives the protein CASSIVPGGMSQPQHF.

Only a few counts were recorded for this clone. This chain uses TRBV23-1 with TRBJ2-1, with D unresolved. TRBV23-1 belongs to the ORF category, with a function that is uncertain. This CDR3 has 17 residues. The V end lost 2 bases, the J end lost 4 bases, and 18 bases lay between the germline ends. CDR3 region: CASSQPQDTEQYNEQFF. In DNA form, the CDR3 reads TGCGCCAGCAGTCAACCACAAGACACCGAACAATACAATGAGCAGTTCTTC.

The chain employs TRBV6-6 and TRBJ1-2; no clear D. V was shortened by 0 bases and J by 2 bases, with 4 bases between the two germline ends. The germline CDR1 and CDR2 sequences are MNHNY and SVGAGI (reference sequence). CDR3 length equals 13 residues. The DNA for the CDR3 is TGTGCCAGCAGTTACTCGCTCAACTATGGCTACACCTTC. Translated, it gives CASSYSLNYGYTF.

J is TRBJ1-2 and V is TRBV5-6, with D uncertain. The CDR3 sequence is 12 residues long. The V end was cut by 4 bases, the J end by 6 bases, with 10 bases between. The germline CDR1 and CDR2 sequences are SGHDT and YYEEEE. The CDR3 loop reads CASSPKWNGYTF. CDR3 DNA: TGTGCCAGCAGCCCAAAATGGAATGGCTACACCTTC.

The gene calls are TRBV5-6 and TRBJ1-1; 8 bases fit TRBD1. Losses at the gene ends were 2 bases for V and 3 bases for J; bases not matched to a gene: 3. There are 14 residues in the CDR3. Per germline, CDR1 SGHDT and CDR2 YYEEEE. The CDR3: CASSFRGRDTEAFF. The CDR3 region has the DNA TGTGCCAGCAGCTTCAGGGGGCGCGACACTGAAGCTTTCTTT.

The chain employs TRBV28 and TRBJ1-5; no firm D call. V lost 4 bases to trimming and J lost 11 bases, with 15 bases between them. The CDR3 totals 13 residues. CDR1 and CDR2 from the germline V gene are MDHEN and SYDVKM. The CDR3 here is CASSSSIQRAQHF. The CDR3 nucleotides read TGTGCCAGCAGTTCCTCCATCCAGAGGGCCCAGCATTTT. Full variable domain (outside the CDR3, taken from reference TRBV28 and TRBJ1-5): DVKVTQSSRYLVKRTGEKVFLECVQDMDHENMFWYRQDPGLGLRLIYFSYDVKMKEKGDIPEGYSVSREKKERFSLILESASTNQTSMYLCASSSSIQRAQHFGDGTRLSIL.

This chain connects TRBV5-4 to TRBJ2-2; TRBD2 matches 11 bases. Germline V gene lookup returns CDR1 SGHNT and CDR2 YYREEE (reference sequence). The CDR3 totals 17 residues. V was pared by 5 bases and J by 0 bases, with 6 bases of the junction left unmatched. CDR3 in DNA: TGTGCCAGCAGACCCGGACTAGCGGGTGCGAACACCGGGGAGCTGTTTTTT. Translation: CASRPGLAGANTGELFF. The variable domain in full, with the rest retrieved from reference TRBV5-4 and TRBJ2-2, is ETGVTQSPTHLIKTRGQQVTLRCSSQSGHNTVSWYQQALGQGPQFIFQYYREEENGRGNFPPRFSGLQFPNYSSELNVNALELDDSALYLCASRPGLAGANTGELFFGEGSRLTVL.

This clone has more than one count but fewer than ten. The V and J genes are TRBV5-6 and TRBJ2-2; 7 positions agree with TRBD1. Germline CDR1 reads SGHDT; CDR2 reads YYEEEE. V trimming: 4 bases; J trimming: 0 bases; junction bases outside the gene matches: 9. This CDR3 has 17 residues. DNA of the CDR3: TGTGCCAGCAGCGGTTTGGGCAGGGGGTCGAACACCGGGGAGCTGTTTTTT. Its protein is CASSGLGRGSNTGELFF.

In its sample, this clone was seen once. The chain combines TRBV2 with TRBJ1-4; possibly TRBD1 for D (5 bases). The CDR3 is 14 residues long. Germline CDR1 SNHLY, CDR2 FYNNEI. Trimming removed 7 bases from V and 8 bases from J, with 17 bases in between. CDR3 loop: CASKPQGGNEKLFF. Written as DNA, the CDR3 is TGTGCCAGCAAACCCCAGGGAGGTAACGAAAAACTGTTTTTT.

The table lists this clone with a count of one. This sequence joins TRBV5-4 and TRBJ2-7; 10 bases align to TRBD2. This CDR3 has 15 residues. J gave up 7 bases and V 4 bases, and 11 bases lay outside the gene matches. Germline values: CDR1 SGHNT, CDR2 YYREEE (reference sequence). The CDR3 coding sequence is TGTGCCAGCAGCGGGGCTAGCGGGGGTACTGAGGAGCAGTACTTC. Its protein is CASSGASGGTEEQYF.

The chain joins TRBV10-2 to TRBJ1-2; D may be TRBD1 (5 bases). This CDR3 has 13 residues. Per the germline V gene, CDR1 is WSHSY and CDR2 is SAAADI. V lost 3 bases and J lost 5, with 10 bases in between. CDR3 nucleotides: TGCGCCAGCAGTGACTCAGGGTTTTATGGCTACACCTTC. It translates to CASSDSGFYGYTF.

This chain links TRBV15 with TRBJ2-1; possible D gene TRBD1, 5 bases. This CDR3 contains 15 residues. V dropped 3 bases and J dropped 7 bases, with 16 bases sitting between them. Germline CDR1 and CDR2: LNHNV and YYDKDF (reference sequence). CDR3 DNA sequence: TGTGCCACCAGCAGGGCCTGGCAGGGTTCGAATGAGCAGTTCTTC. This translates into CATSRAWQGSNEQFF.

A note on this clone: The sample holds other DNA sequences that translate to the same CDR3. CDR3 sequence (DNA): TGTGCCAGCAGAGCAGGGGAGAATCAGCCCCAGCATTTT. It specifies CASRAGENQPQHF. The rearrangement joins TRBV28 to TRBJ1-5; D may be TRBD1 (6 bases). V shed 6 bases and J shed 4 bases, with 10 bases lying between them. The CDR3 is 13 residues long. Germline V lookup: CDR1 MDHEN, CDR2 SYDVKM.

The chain carries TRBV27 and TRBJ2-7; D tentatively fits TRBD1 or TRBD2 (6 bases each). There are 15 residues in the CDR3. V dropped 5 bases and J dropped 3 bases, with 17 bases sitting between them. In germline, CDR1 is MNHEY, CDR2 SMNVEV (reference sequence). CDR3 residues: CASSAGHAAYYEQYF. As DNA, the CDR3 is TGTGCCAGCAGTGCGGGACACGCGGCCTACTACGAGCAGTACTTC.

The chain couples TRBV5-6 to TRBJ1-6, with D perhaps matching TRBD1 (6 bases). CDR1 and CDR2 from the germline V gene are SGHDT and YYEEEE. CDR3 length: 13 residues. The V end was cut by 4 bases, the J end by 9 bases, with 11 bases between. CDR3 residues: CASSEYRVSPLHF. In DNA form, the CDR3 reads TGTGCCAGCAGCGAGTACAGGGTTTCACCCCTCCACTTT.

The rearrangement links TRBV28 to TRBJ1-5; D is ambiguous. V was trimmed by 9 bases and J by 5 bases, leaving 14 bases between them. The germline V gene encodes CDR1 MDHEN and CDR2 SYDVKM. This CDR3 spans 13 amino acids. The CDR3 sequence: CASSGGEDQPQHF. The CDR3 bases are TGTGCCAGTTCCGGTGGGGAGGATCAGCCCCAGCATTTT.

The chain links TRBV20-1 to TRBJ1-5; TRBD1 might be the D (5 bases). Germline CDR1 DFQATT, CDR2 SNEGSKA (reference sequence). V was cut by 3 bases and J by 0 bases, with 9 bases left in between. The CDR3 extends over 14 amino acids. As DNA, the CDR3 is TGCAGTGCTAGTATGGGGGGTAGCAATCAGCCCCAGCATTTT. This translates into CSASMGGSNQPQHF.

The chain employs TRBV9 and TRBJ1-2; D is perhaps TRBD1 (6 bases). CDR3 size: 14 residues. Germline CDR1 SGDLS, CDR2 YYNGEE. V was pared by 0 bases and J by 3 bases, with 9 bases between. This chain's CDR3 is CASSVGPGDYGYTF. In nucleotides, the CDR3 is TGTGCCAGCAGCGTAGGTCCAGGGGACTATGGCTACACCTTC.

V and J are TRBV25-1 and TRBJ2-5; D possibly corresponds to TRBD1 (5 bases). V lost 7 bases and J 1 base, leaving 10 bases between the germline ends. The CDR3 runs to 13 residues. Germline assignment: CDR1 MGHDK and CDR2 SYGVNS. The chain's CDR3 is CASTKDTQETQYF. The CDR3 DNA reads TGTGCCAGCACGAAGGACACCCAAGAGACCCAGTACTTC.

V is TRBV5-4 and J is TRBJ2-5; 8 bases are shared with TRBD2. The CDR3 is 16 residues long. Per the germline V gene, CDR1 is SGHNT and CDR2 is YYREEE (reference sequence). The V segment lost 0 bases and the J segment 2 bases; nucleotides outside the gene matches: 6. DNA of the CDR3: TGTGCCAGCAGCTTGGCCCTAGCGGGTTCACAAGAGACCCAGTACTTC. Amino acid sequence: CASSLALAGSQETQYF.

The CDR3 protein is CASSLQRGGSDTQYF. As DNA, the CDR3 is TGTGCCAGCAGCTTGCAGCGGGGGGGGTCAGATACGCAGTATTTT. V usage is TRBV5-4 and J usage is TRBJ2-3; 10 positions agree with TRBD2. V lost 1 base and J lost 4; bases outside the gene matches: 3. This CDR3 is built from 15 residues. The germline V gene has CDR1 SGHNT and CDR2 YYREEE (reference sequence).